Listed below are T cell receptor beta chains from one sample, sequenced in a study of shared clonotypes between healthy human individuals. The table came from immunoSEQ multiplex PCR; TCRdb's copy has only in-frame clones and leaves some out. In the table there are about 660,000 clones, approximately 79% of which are singletons. The sample taken for sequencing was memory CD4+ T cells sorted from blood. The origin of the receptors is a woman aged 25 to 39 in good health. Each CDR3 is given with its conserved first and last residue. Fields, in order: D gene, CDR3 length, J gene, V gene, clone size, CDR3 protein, CDR3 DNA. D genes are given only for firm matches. Clone size appears in some rows only: once, few, many, or a class for an expanded clone.

d_gene: -; len: 16; j_gene: TRBJ1-5; v_gene: TRBV4-1; abundance: -; CDR3aa: CASSQDVMSNNQPQHF; CDR3nt: TGCGCCAGCAGCCAAGATGTCATGTCAAACAATCAGCCCCAGCATTTT
d_gene: TRBD1; len: 15; j_gene: TRBJ2-7; v_gene: TRBV7-9; abundance: -; CDR3aa: CASSLSWDRGHEQYF; CDR3nt: TGTGCCAGCAGCTTATCTTGGGACAGGGGCCACGAGCAGTACTTC
d_gene: -; len: 14; j_gene: TRBJ1-1; v_gene: TRBV27; abundance: once; CDR3aa: CASSRGLSNTEAFF; CDR3nt: TGTGCCAGCAGCCGGGGACTTTCGAACACTGAAGCTTTCTTT
d_gene: TRBD1; len: 19; j_gene: TRBJ2-2; v_gene: TRBV5-1; abundance: -; CDR3aa: CASSPGTGVLAANTGELFF; CDR3nt: TGCGCCAGCAGCCCCGGGACAGGGGTATTAGCGGCGAACACCGGGGAGCTGTTTTTT
d_gene: -; len: 13; j_gene: TRBJ1-1; v_gene: TRBV11-2; abundance: -; CDR3aa: CASSPTWSTEAFF; CDR3nt: TGTGCCAGCAGCCCAACTTGGAGTACTGAAGCTTTCTTT
d_gene: -; len: 16; j_gene: TRBJ1-1; v_gene: TRBV5-4; abundance: -; CDR3aa: CASSPAPFESGTEAFF; CDR3nt: TGTGCCAGCAGCCCGGCCCCGTTTGAGAGTGGCACTGAAGCTTTCTTT
d_gene: -; len: 14; j_gene: TRBJ2-3; v_gene: TRBV7-2; abundance: -; CDR3aa: CASSPSGGTDTQYF; CDR3nt: TGTGCCAGCAGCCCTTCAGGGGGCACAGATACGCAGTATTTT
d_gene: TRBD1; len: 16; j_gene: TRBJ1-2; v_gene: TRBV11-2; abundance: -; CDR3aa: CASSLLTGQGSDGYTF; CDR3nt: TGTGCCAGCAGCTTACTAACGGGACAGGGATCGGATGGCTACACCTTC
d_gene: TRBD1; len: 15; j_gene: TRBJ2-7; v_gene: TRBV28; abundance: -; CDR3aa: CASIPVRGNSYEQYF; CDR3nt: TGTGCCAGCATTCCGGTCAGGGGGAACTCCTACGAGCAGTACTTC
d_gene: TRBD1; len: 16; j_gene: TRBJ2-1; v_gene: TRBV27; abundance: once; CDR3aa: CASARQGRQFYNEQFF; CDR3nt: TGTGCCAGCGCCCGACAGGGGCGACAATTCTACAATGAGCAGTTCTTC
d_gene: -; len: 15; j_gene: TRBJ2-4; v_gene: TRBV28; abundance: many; CDR3aa: CASSPFWGGKNIQYF; CDR3nt: TGTGCCAGCAGTCCTTTTTGGGGTGGCAAAAACATTCAGTACTTC
d_gene: -; len: 16; j_gene: TRBJ1-3; v_gene: TRBV28; abundance: -; CDR3aa: CASSLGAGWTGNTIYF; CDR3nt: TGTGCCAGCAGTTTAGGGGCAGGGTGGACTGGAAACACCATATATTTT
d_gene: -; len: 15; j_gene: TRBJ1-1; v_gene: TRBV28; abundance: -; CDR3aa: CASVGPGPWNTEAFF; CDR3nt: TGTGCCAGCGTCGGTCCGGGGCCATGGAACACTGAAGCTTTCTTT
d_gene: -; len: 11; j_gene: TRBJ2-7; v_gene: TRBV2; abundance: -; CDR3aa: CASRFDYEQYF; CDR3nt: TGTGCCAGCAGGTTCGACTACGAGCAGTACTTC
d_gene: TRBD2; len: 14; j_gene: TRBJ2-7; v_gene: TRBV29-1; abundance: -; CDR3aa: CSVAIGTSGYEQYF; CDR3nt: TGCAGCGTTGCCATCGGGACTAGCGGCTACGAGCAGTACTTC
d_gene: -; len: 14; j_gene: TRBJ2-2; v_gene: TRBV4-2; abundance: few; CDR3aa: CASSQGPNTGELFF; CDR3nt: TGTGCCAGCAGCCAGGGTCCGAACACCGGGGAGCTGTTTTTT
d_gene: -; len: 13; j_gene: TRBJ1-3; v_gene: TRBV6-6; abundance: -; CDR3aa: CASCTESGNTIYF; CDR3nt: TGTGCCAGCTGCACGGAGTCTGGAAACACCATATATTTT
d_gene: -; len: 14; j_gene: TRBJ2-7; v_gene: TRBV5-4; abundance: -; CDR3aa: CASTDWVEPYEQYF; CDR3nt: TGTGCCAGCACCGACTGGGTAGAACCCTACGAGCAGTACTTC
d_gene: -; len: 16; j_gene: TRBJ2-1; v_gene: TRBV7-9; abundance: -; CDR3aa: CASAERRGGSYNEQFF; CDR3nt: TGTGCCAGTGCTGAAAGGAGAGGGGGCTCCTACAATGAGCAGTTCTTC
d_gene: -; len: 12; j_gene: TRBJ2-7; v_gene: TRBV7-2; abundance: few; CDR3aa: CASSPASVEQYF; CDR3nt: TGTGCCAGCAGCCCCGCTAGCGTGGAGCAGTACTTC
d_gene: -; len: 15; j_gene: TRBJ1-4; v_gene: TRBV5-1; abundance: once; CDR3aa: CASSPAPGMGEKLFF; CDR3nt: TGCGCCTCCAGCCCGGCACCGGGTATGGGTGAAAAACTGTTTTTT
d_gene: -; len: 13; j_gene: TRBJ1-2; v_gene: TRBV9; abundance: -; CDR3aa: CASSVISGEGYTF; CDR3nt: TGTGCCAGCAGCGTAATTTCAGGGGAAGGCTACACCTTC